This T cell receptor beta chain was recorded in a study of T cells in localized non-small cell lung cancer. General observations from the study: The appearance of a median approximately 57 of the top 100 tumor clones was seen in adjacent lung. Uninvolved adjacent lung had higher T cell clonality than tumor and all other tissues.

The CDR3 totals 15 residues. V lost 0 bases and J lost 7, with 10 bases in between. Germline-derived CDR1 and CDR2 are KGHSH and LQKENI. This clone occurred a few times. The antigen is unknown. Only in-frame clones appear in the TCRdb table, and some are missing; sequencing was by immunoSEQ multiplex PCR. There are some 24,000 clones in the sample; approximately 86% occur only once, and 5% to 6.5% lies in the top ten. This TCR was sampled from a male donor older than 55 with stage II squamous cell lung carcinoma. The sequencing used peripheral blood, collected before any cancer treatment. The V call is TRBV18, the J call TRBJ1-6; D uncertain. As DNA, the CDR3 is TGTGCCAGCTCACCACCACCGGTGGGGAATTCACCCCTCCACTTT. It yields the protein CASSPPPVGNSPLHF.